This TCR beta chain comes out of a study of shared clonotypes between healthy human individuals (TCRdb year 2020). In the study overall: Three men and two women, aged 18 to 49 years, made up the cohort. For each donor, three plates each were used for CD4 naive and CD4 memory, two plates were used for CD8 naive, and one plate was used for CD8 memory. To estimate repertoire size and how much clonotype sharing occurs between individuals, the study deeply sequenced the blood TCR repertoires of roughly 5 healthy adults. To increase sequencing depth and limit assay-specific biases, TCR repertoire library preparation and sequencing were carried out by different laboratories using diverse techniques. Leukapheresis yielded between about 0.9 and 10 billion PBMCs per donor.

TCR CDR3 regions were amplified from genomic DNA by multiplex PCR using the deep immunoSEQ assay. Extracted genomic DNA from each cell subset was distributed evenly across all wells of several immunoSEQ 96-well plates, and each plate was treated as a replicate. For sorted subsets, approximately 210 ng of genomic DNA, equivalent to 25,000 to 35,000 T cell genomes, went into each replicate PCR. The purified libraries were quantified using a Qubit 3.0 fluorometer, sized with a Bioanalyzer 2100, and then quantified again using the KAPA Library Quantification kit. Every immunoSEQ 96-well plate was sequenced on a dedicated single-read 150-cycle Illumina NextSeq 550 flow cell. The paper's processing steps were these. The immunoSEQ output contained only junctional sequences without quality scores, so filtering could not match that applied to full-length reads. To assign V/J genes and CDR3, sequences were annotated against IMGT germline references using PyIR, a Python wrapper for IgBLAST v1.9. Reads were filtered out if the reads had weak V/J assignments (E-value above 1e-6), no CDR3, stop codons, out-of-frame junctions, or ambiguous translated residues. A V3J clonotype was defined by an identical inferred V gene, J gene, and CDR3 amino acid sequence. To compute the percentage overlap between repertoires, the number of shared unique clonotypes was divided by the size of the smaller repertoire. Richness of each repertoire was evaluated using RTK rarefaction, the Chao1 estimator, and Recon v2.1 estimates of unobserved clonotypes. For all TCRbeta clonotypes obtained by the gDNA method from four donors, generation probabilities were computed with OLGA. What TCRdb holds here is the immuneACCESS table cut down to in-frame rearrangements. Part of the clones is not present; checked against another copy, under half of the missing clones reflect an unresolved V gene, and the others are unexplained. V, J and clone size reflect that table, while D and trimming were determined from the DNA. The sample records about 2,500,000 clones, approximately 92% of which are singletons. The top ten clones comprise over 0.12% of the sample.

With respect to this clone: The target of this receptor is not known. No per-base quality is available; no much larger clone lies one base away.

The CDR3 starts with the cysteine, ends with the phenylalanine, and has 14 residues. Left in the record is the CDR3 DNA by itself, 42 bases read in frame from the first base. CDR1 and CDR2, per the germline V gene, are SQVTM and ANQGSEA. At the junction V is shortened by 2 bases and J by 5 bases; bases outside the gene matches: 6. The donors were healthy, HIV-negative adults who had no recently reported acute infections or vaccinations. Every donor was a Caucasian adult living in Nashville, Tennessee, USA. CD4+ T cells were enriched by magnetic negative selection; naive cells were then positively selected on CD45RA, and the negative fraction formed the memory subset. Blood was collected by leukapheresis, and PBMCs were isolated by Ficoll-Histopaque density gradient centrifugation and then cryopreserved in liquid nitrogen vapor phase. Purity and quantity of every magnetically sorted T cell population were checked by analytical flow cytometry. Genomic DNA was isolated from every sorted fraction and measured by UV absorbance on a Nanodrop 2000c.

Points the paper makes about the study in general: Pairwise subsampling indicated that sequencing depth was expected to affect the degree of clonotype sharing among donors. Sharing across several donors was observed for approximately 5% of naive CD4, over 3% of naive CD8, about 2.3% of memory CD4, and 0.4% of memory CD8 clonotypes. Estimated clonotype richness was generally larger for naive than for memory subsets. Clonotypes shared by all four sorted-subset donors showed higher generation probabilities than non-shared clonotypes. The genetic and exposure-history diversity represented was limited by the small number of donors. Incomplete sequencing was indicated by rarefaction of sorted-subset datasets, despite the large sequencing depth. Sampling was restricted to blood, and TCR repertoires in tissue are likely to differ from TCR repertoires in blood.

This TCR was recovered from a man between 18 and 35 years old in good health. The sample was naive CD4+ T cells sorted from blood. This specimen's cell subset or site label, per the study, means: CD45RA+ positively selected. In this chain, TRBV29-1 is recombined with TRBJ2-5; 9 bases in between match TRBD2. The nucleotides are TGCAGCGTTGAAAGCGGGGGGCCAGGGGAGACCCAGTACTTC. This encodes CSVESGGPGETQYF.